This T cell receptor beta chain was found in a study of T cell changes during pregnancy in multiple sclerosis (dated by TCRdb to between 2018 and 2020). Notes on the research overall: The study looked at changes in the T cell repertoire across pregnancy in women with multiple sclerosis.

Regarding this clone: The antigen it recognizes is unknown. It has no much larger one-base neighbor in the sample; base qualities were not kept.

Spanning cysteine to phenylalanine, the CDR3 consists of 12 amino acids. The kept DNA is CDR3 alone, 36 bases in frame from the first base. The junction shows trimming of 3 bases on V and 8 bases on J, plus 9 bases between the germline ends. Taken from the germline V gene, the CDR1 and CDR2 loops are SGDLS and YYNGEE. The library was built by means of the immunoSEQ multiplex PCR assay. The table comes from immuneACCESS by way of TCRdb, which keeps in-frame sequences with V and J called. Part of the clones is missing from these tables; in studies checked, under half for an unresolved V gene and the rest for unknown reasons. This sample gives some 40,000 clones in total; 70% to 90% of them show up just once. The ten largest clones add up to roughly 0.52% of the sample.

The chain is made from TRBV9 and TRBJ2-1; tentative D gene TRBD1, with 6 bases matching. The TCR was taken from a female donor with multiple sclerosis, enrolled in a pregnancy study. This specimen was CD4+ T cells from peripheral blood mononuclear cells, taken before pregnancy. The CDR3 here reads CASSDRAYEQFF. The sequenced DNA is TGTGCCAGCAGCGACAGGGCCTATGAGCAGTTCTTC.